What follows describes a single T cell receptor (beta chain). These data come from a study of blood T cell repertoires in COVID-19. As handled by the study authors: Amplification from reference gene primers served as the basis for estimated nucleated cell counts. The method was immunoSEQ multiplex PCR; TCRdb's version includes in-frame clones alone and lacks a portion of them. That table furnishes V, J and clone size, whereas the DNA furnished D and trimming. This sample carries about 94,000 clones, 65% to 85% of them seen once, and the ten largest clones take about 6.3%. Trimming removed 1 base at V and 4 bases at J, with 4 bases between. This CDR3 contains 12 residues.

The J gene is TRBJ2-5, the V gene TRBV12-3 or TRBV12-4; D ambiguous. This sequence was found in a man aged 55 to 70 with acute or convalescent COVID-19. The material sequenced was peripheral blood. The CDR3 loop reads CASSLERETQYF. The DNA for the CDR3 is TGTGCCAGCAGTTTAGAGCGAGAGACCCAGTACTTC.